The present entry profiles one T cell receptor (beta chain) with its context. The sample comes from a study of cytomegalovirus exposure and HLA in healthy donors. Using immunoSEQ multiplex PCR, the repertoire was profiled, and TCRdb retains in-frame clones only, with some absent. The sample includes fewer than 140,000 clones, about 85% of them seen just once. The CDR3 has 19 amino acids. The sequence derives from a woman aged 18-30 years in good health and CMV-seropositive. The specimen was PBMCs. This chain uses TRBV1 with TRBJ1-1; the table's D call of TRBD1 was not tested on the DNA. TRBV1 has pseudogene status. Here the CDR3 reads CTSSQDVLRTGVLNTEAFF. CDR3 sequence (DNA): TGCACCAGCAGCCAAGATGTACTCAGGACAGGGGTCCTGAACACTGAAGCTTTCTTT.